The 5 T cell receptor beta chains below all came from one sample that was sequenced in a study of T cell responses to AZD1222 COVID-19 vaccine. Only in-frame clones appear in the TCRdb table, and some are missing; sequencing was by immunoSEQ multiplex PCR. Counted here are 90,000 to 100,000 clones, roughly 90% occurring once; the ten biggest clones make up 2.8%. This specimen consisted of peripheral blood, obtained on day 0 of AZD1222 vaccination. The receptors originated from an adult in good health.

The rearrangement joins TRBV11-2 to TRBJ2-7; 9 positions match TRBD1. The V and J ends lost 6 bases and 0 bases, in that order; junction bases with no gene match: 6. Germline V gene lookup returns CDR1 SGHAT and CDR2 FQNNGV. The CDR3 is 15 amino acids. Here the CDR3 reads CASRSGTGLSYEQYF. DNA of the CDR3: TGTGCCAGCAGGTCCGGGACAGGGCTCTCCTACGAGCAGTACTTC.

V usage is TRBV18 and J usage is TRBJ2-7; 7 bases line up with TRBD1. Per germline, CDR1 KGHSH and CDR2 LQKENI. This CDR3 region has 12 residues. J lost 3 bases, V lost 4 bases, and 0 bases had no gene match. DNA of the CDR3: TGTGCCAGCTCACGGGACAGCTACGAGCAGTACTTC. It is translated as CASSRDSYEQYF.

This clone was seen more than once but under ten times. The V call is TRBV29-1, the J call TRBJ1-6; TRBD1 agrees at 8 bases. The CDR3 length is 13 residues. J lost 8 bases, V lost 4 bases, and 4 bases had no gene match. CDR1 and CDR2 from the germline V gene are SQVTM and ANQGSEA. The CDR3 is CSVGTGTDSPLHF. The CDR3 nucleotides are TGCAGCGTTGGGACAGGGACTGATTCACCCCTCCACTTT.

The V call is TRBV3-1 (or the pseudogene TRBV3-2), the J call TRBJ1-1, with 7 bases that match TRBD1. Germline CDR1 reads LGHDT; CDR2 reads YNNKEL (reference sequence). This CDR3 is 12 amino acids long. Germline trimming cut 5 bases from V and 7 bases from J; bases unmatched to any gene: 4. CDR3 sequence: CASSTTGDEAFF. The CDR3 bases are TGTGCCAGCAGCACTACAGGGGATGAAGCTTTCTTT.

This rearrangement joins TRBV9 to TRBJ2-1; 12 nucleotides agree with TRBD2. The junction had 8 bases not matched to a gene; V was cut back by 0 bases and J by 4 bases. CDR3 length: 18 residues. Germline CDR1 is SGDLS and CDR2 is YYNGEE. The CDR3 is CASSVVSSGRGGYNEQFF. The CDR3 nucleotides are TGTGCCAGCAGCGTAGTCTCTAGCGGGAGGGGAGGTTACAATGAGCAGTTCTTC. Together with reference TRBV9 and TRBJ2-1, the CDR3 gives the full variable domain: DSGVTQTPKHLITATGQRVTLRCSPRSGDLSVYWYQQSLDQGLQFLIQYYNGEERAKGNILERFSAQQFPDLHSELNLSSLELGDSALYFCASSVVSSGRGGYNEQFFGPGTRLTVL.